The 11 T cell receptor beta chains presented below share a single source sample, sequenced in a study of cytomegalovirus exposure and HLA in healthy donors (dated by TCRdb to 2016 to 2017). Libraries were built with the immunoSEQ multiplex PCR assay. For the multiplex PCR, a mixture combining 60 forward primers for TCR Vbeta segments and 13 reverse primers for TCR Jbeta segments was used. TCRdb carries this immuneACCESS record with in-frame sequences only. Its versions omit some clonotypes, under half of them owing to an unresolved V gene in the studies checked, with the rest unexplained. Across this sample there are about 140,000 clones, with 60% to 80% seen only once. The top ten clones comprise about 1.1% of the sample. Sequencing was carried out using PBMCs. The receptor source for this set is a male donor in good health and CMV-seronegative.

The chain's CDR3 is CASSLAPPGETQYF. DNA of the CDR3: TGCGCCAGCAGCTTGGCACCCCCGGGGGAGACCCAGTACTTC. The chain recombines TRBV5-1 with TRBJ2-5, with D perhaps TRBD2 (5 bases). CDR3 size: 14 residues. V lost 0 bases and J 5 bases, leaving 11 bases between the germline ends. Germline-derived CDR1 and CDR2 are SGHRS and YFSETQ.

J is TRBJ1-1 and V is TRBV7-9; 7 bases are shared with TRBD1. There are 14 residues in the CDR3. Germline assignment: CDR1 SEHNR and CDR2 FQNEAQ (reference sequence). Germline trimming cut 6 bases from V and 4 bases from J; bases unmatched to any gene: 8. The CDR3 protein is CASRPDQGGTEAFF. CDR3 bases: TGTGCCAGCAGACCCGACCAGGGGGGCACTGAAGCTTTCTTT.

CDR3 in amino acids: CASSGPGQGNGYTF. The CDR3 bases are TGTGCCAGCAGTGGCCCGGGACAGGGGAATGGCTACACCTTC. The rearrangement links TRBV6-1 to TRBJ1-2; 10 positions match TRBD1. CDR1 is MNHNS, CDR2 SASEGT, per germline. The ends lost 4 bases at V and 6 bases at J; junction bases unmatched: 5. CDR3 size: 14 residues.

The chain combines TRBV9 with TRBJ2-7; D possibly corresponds to TRBD2 (5 bases). Deletions cut 0 bases from V and 3 bases from J, with 10 bases between. This CDR3 is 14 amino acids long. Per germline, CDR1 SGDLS and CDR2 YYNGEE. The CDR3 coding sequence is TGTGCCAGCAGCGTAGCTAGCAGAGACTACGAGCAGTACTTC. Translated: CASSVASRDYEQYF. Filled out from reference TRBV9 and TRBJ2-7, the complete variable domain reads DSGVTQTPKHLITATGQRVTLRCSPRSGDLSVYWYQQSLDQGLQFLIQYYNGEERAKGNILERFSAQQFPDLHSELNLSSLELGDSALYFCASSVASRDYEQYFGPGTRLTVT.

The chain couples TRBV6-6 to TRBJ2-1; weak D call: TRBD1 (6 bases). V lost 2 bases to trimming and J lost 5 bases, with 10 bases between them. The length of the CDR3 is 14 residues. Per the germline V gene, CDR1 is MNHNY and CDR2 is SVGAGI (reference sequence). CDR3 bases: TGTGCCAGCAGTTACGTTGACAGGAACAATGAGCAGTTCTTC. Protein sequence: CASSYVDRNNEQFF.

The chain uses TRBV4-3 and TRBJ1-2; no firm D call. Germline CDR1 and CDR2: LGHNA and YSLEER. V was cut by 2 bases and J by 0 bases, with 10 bases left in between. The CDR3 sequence is 15 residues long. CDR3 protein: CASSQKDISNYGYTF. The DNA for the CDR3 is TGCGCCAGCAGCCAAAAAGACATCTCTAACTATGGCTACACCTTC.

The gene calls are TRBV5-8 and TRBJ1-3; a possible D gene is TRBD1 (5 bases). The V end was cut by 4 bases, the J end by 2 bases, with 10 bases between. The CDR3 is made up of 14 amino acids. Looked up from germline, CDR1 is SGHTS and CDR2 is YDEGEE. The CDR3, as DNA: TGTGCCAGCAGCCTTCAGGGTCCTGGAAACACCATATATTTT. The encoded protein is CASSLQGPGNTIYF.

V usage is TRBV27 and J usage is TRBJ2-2; TRBD1 matches at 7 bases. V was pared by 5 bases and J by 4 bases, with 10 bases of the junction left unmatched. The CDR3 runs to 16 residues. CDR1 MNHEY and CDR2 SMNVEV come from the germline V gene (reference sequence). The CDR3 reads CASSLLTGTGTGELFF. In nucleotides, the CDR3 is TGTGCCAGCAGTCTTTTGACAGGGACGGGCACCGGGGAGCTGTTTTTT.

This rearrangement joins TRBV6-5 to TRBJ2-7; 7 nucleotides align to TRBD2. CDR3 length: 12 amino acids. The germline V gene has CDR1 MNHEY and CDR2 SVGAGI. V dropped 7 bases and J dropped 7; count of bases not matched to a gene: 7. CDR3 DNA sequence: TGTGCCAGCACCTCGGGGGGTACGGAGCAGTACTTC. As protein: CASTSGGTEQYF.

The J gene is TRBJ2-7, the V gene TRBV6-1; D is possibly TRBD2 (5 bases). V dropped 1 base and J dropped 0 bases, with 10 bases sitting between them. In germline, CDR1 is MNHNS, CDR2 SASEGT. This CDR3 contains 15 residues. CDR3 sequence reads: CASSEGSGFSYEQYF. CDR3 DNA: TGTGCCAGCAGTGAAGGGTCGGGGTTCTCCTACGAGCAGTACTTC.

The genes are TRBV7-9 and TRBJ1-2; D remains ambiguous. With 0 bases removed from V and 3 bases from J, the gap between germline ends came to 8 bases. This CDR3 spans 14 amino acids. Germline CDR1 reads SEHNR; CDR2 reads FQNEAQ (reference sequence). The CDR3 DNA follows: TGTGCCAGCAGCTTAGCGTGGGCAGACTATGGCTACACCTTC. Translation: CASSLAWADYGYTF.